The 3 T cell receptor beta chains below were found in one sample sequenced in a study of technical replicates of blood from a few donors (dated by TCRdb to about 2017). Library creation used the immunoSEQ multiplex PCR assay. TCRdb took over this immuneACCESS table, retaining in-frame rearrangements with V and J assigned. Such tables are incomplete; in checked studies, under half of the missing clones stem from an unresolved V gene, and the remainder is unexplained. Within this sample are over 85,000 clones, with less than 95% of them counted one time only. The top ten constitute roughly 0.35% of the sample. Sequenced input: T cells isolated from PBMCs. Receptor source: a human donor in good health.

The chain is built from TRBV25-1 and TRBJ1-1; D may be TRBD1 (6 bases). The CDR3 is 13 amino acids. Trimming left V 6 bases short and J 5 bases short, with 13 bases between. Per germline, CDR1 MGHDK and CDR2 SYGVNS. The CDR3 DNA reads as TGTGCCAGCAGAGGGGGGGGAGGGACTGAAGCTTTCTTT. Translating gives CASRGGGGTEAFF.

CDR3 region: CASSIERQTDTQYF. CDR3 DNA sequence: TGTGCCAGTAGTATAGAGAGGCAGACAGATACGCAGTATTTT. The chain carries TRBV19 and TRBJ2-3, with D uncertain. With 0 bases removed from V and 3 bases from J, the gap between germline ends came to 7 bases. The CDR3 spans 14 residues. CDR1 is LNHDA and CDR2 is SQIVND in the germline V gene (reference sequence).

This clone was picked up a small number of times. This chain links TRBV4-1 with TRBJ1-2; 8 nucleotides line up with TRBD1. V shed 4 bases, J shed 8 bases, and the junction held 9 bases outside the gene matches. The length of the CDR3 is 14 residues. The germline V gene has CDR1 MGHRA and CDR2 YSYEKL. The CDR3 nucleotides are TGCGCCAGCAGCCTAGACAGGGGTTCTGAAGGCTACACCTTC. It specifies CASSLDRGSEGYTF.